The TCR beta chain described here comes from a study of cytomegalovirus exposure and HLA in healthy donors. The CDR3 is 12 residues long. CDR1 is SNHLY and CDR2 is FYNNEI in the germline V gene. To note about this clone: The antigen remains unidentified.

General study findings and limits: The authors assumed roughly uniform sequencing depth across donors for presence/absence analyses. Sequencing artifact likely explains a cluster of highly shared sequence variants. In a later analysis, parvovirus B19, influenza, CMV and Epstein-Barr virus appeared linked to several top co-occurrence clusters. A later look showed TCR association rates differing by HLA locus, highest for DRB1 and lowest for HLA-C.

The study ran its PCR with 60 Vbeta and 13 Jbeta primers. Using immunoSEQ multiplex PCR, the repertoire was profiled, and TCRdb retains in-frame clones only, with some absent. The table for this sample gives approximately 42,000 clones. The clonotype originates from a male donor in good health and CMV-seronegative. The chain has TRBV2 and TRBJ2-5; the match to TRBD2 covers 7 bases. TRBJ2-7 explains the end of the DNA better; the J call may be wrong. Sequences were obtained from PBMCs. The CDR3 loop reads CASGGDAYEQYF. The DNA for the CDR3 is TGTGCCAGCGGGGGGGACGCCTACGAGCAGTACTTC.